This TCR beta chain is from a study of memory CD8 T cells in hepatitis C reinfection. Turning to the study itself: A couple of donors resolved primary infection, then developed chronic reinfection.

Assay used: immunoSEQ multiplex PCR; TCRdb lists only in-frame clones, some missing. The sample lists about 50,000 clones; approximately 89% were seen once. Trimming removed 3 bases at V and 1 base at J, with 10 bases between. Looked up from germline, CDR1 is MNHEY and CDR2 is SMNVEV (reference sequence). The CDR3 length is 15 residues. Time point specified: pre-reinfection, 55 to 20 weeks before reinfection detection. TCR sequencing was done directly ex vivo on sorted cells, without expansion in vitro. This receptor was identified in a man between 18 and 35 years old with hepatitis C virus infection. V and J are TRBV27 and TRBJ1-5, with TRBD1 as a possible D gene (5 bases). Sample: naive CD8+ T cells sorted from blood. This chain's CDR3 is CASSFTGGSNQPQHF. The CDR3 DNA reads as TGTGCCAGCAGTTTTACGGGGGGGAGCAATCAGCCCCAGCATTTT.